This T cell receptor (beta chain) emerged from a study of shared clonotypes between healthy human individuals. Germline trimming cut 4 bases from V and 4 bases from J; bases unmatched to any gene: 2. Germline-derived CDR1 and CDR2 are SGHKS and YYEKEE (reference sequence). This CDR3 region has 14 residues. TCRdb's copy holds only in-frame clones and misses some; the assay was immunoSEQ multiplex PCR. The sample yields roughly 2.6 million clones, around 90% seen once. The chain is built from TRBV5-5 and TRBJ1-2; TRBD1 agrees at 12 bases. This sequence was found in a man between 18 and 29 years old in good health. Material: naive CD4+ T cells sorted from blood. Sample subset: CD45RA+ positively selected. As DNA, the CDR3 is TGTGCCAGCAGCAGGGACAGGGGGCTCTATGGCTACACCTTC. Protein sequence: CASSRDRGLYGYTF.